Listed below are T cell receptor beta chains from one sample, sequenced in a study of cytomegalovirus exposure and HLA in healthy donors. The data were produced by immunoSEQ multiplex PCR, yet TCRdb's version contains in-frame clones alone and is incomplete. The table records 90,000 to 150,000 clones, around 60% of them present only once. The specimen was PBMCs. These receptors came from a middle-aged man in good health and CMV-seropositive. Each CDR3 is given with its conserved first and last residue. D genes are given only for firm matches. Size is omitted from some rows. Given values are once, few, many or a class for expanded clones.

V gene: TRBV5-5
D gene: .
J gene: TRBJ2-7
CDR3 length: 14
clone size: once
CDR3 DNA: TGTGCCAGCAGCTTGAGCAGCGAGACCTACGAGCAGTACTTC
CDR3 protein: CASSLSSETYEQYF

V gene: TRBV6-5
D gene: .
J gene: TRBJ2-5
CDR3 length: 13
clone size: .
CDR3 DNA: TGTGCCAGCAGTTTTGGGGGCGGGGAGACCCAGTACTTC
CDR3 protein: CASSFGGGETQYF

V gene: TRBV5-1
D gene: TRBD1
J gene: TRBJ1-2
CDR3 length: 15
clone size: .
CDR3 DNA: TGCGCCAGCAGCTACGGTGACAGGGATGGGCGCGGCTACACCTTC
CDR3 protein: CASSYGDRDGRGYTF

V gene: TRBV4-1
D gene: .
J gene: TRBJ2-2
CDR3 length: 18
clone size: .
CDR3 DNA: TGCGCCAGCAGCCAGCCTCCGCGACTCAAACCGAACACCGGGGAGCTGTTTTTT
CDR3 protein: CASSQPPRLKPNTGELFF

V gene: TRBV18
D gene: TRBD1
J gene: TRBJ2-7
CDR3 length: 15
clone size: .
CDR3 DNA: TGTGCCAGCTCACCCCCGGGACAGGGGTATGGCGAGCAGTACTTC
CDR3 protein: CASSPPGQGYGEQYF

V gene: TRBV12-5
D gene: TRBD1
J gene: TRBJ1-2
CDR3 length: 15
clone size: .
CDR3 DNA: TGTGCTAGTGGTACCCGGACAGGGGGTAACTATGGCTACACCTTC
CDR3 protein: CASGTRTGGNYGYTF

V gene: TRBV18
D gene: .
J gene: TRBJ1-1
CDR3 length: 15
clone size: .
CDR3 DNA: TGTGCCAGCTCACCCAGGGACTCCCGGAACACTGAAGCTTTCTTT
CDR3 protein: CASSPRDSRNTEAFF

V gene: TRBV2
D gene: .
J gene: TRBJ1-2
CDR3 length: 11
clone size: .
CDR3 DNA: TGTGCCAGAGCCTCATTTTGTGGCTACACCTTC
CDR3 protein: CARASFCGYTF

V gene: TRBV27
D gene: TRBD2
J gene: TRBJ2-1
CDR3 length: 15
clone size: .
CDR3 DNA: TGTGCCAGCAGTTTATTAGCGGGCCCCCACAATGAGCAGTTCTTC
CDR3 protein: CASSLLAGPHNEQFF

V gene: TRBV7-2
D gene: .
J gene: TRBJ2-4
CDR3 length: 16
clone size: .
CDR3 DNA: TGTGCCAGCAGCTTATCACCCCCCTATGGCAAAAACATTCAGTACTTC
CDR3 protein: CASSLSPPYGKNIQYF

V gene: TRBV18
D gene: .
J gene: TRBJ1-1
CDR3 length: 12
clone size: .
CDR3 DNA: TGTGCCAGCTCACCATTAAACAGTGAAGCTTTCTTT
CDR3 protein: CASSPLNSEAFF

V gene: TRBV28
D gene: TRBD1
J gene: TRBJ2-1
CDR3 length: 18
clone size: .
CDR3 DNA: TGTGCCAGCAGTTTAGTCAGGGGGAAACCCTCTCAGAAGAATGAGCAGTTCTTC
CDR3 protein: CASSLVRGKPSQKNEQFF

V gene: TRBV5-6
D gene: TRBD1
J gene: TRBJ1-2
CDR3 length: 16
clone size: few
CDR3 DNA: TGTGCCAGCAGCTCCCGAATGACAGGGATTGACTATGGCTACACCTTC
CDR3 protein: CASSSRMTGIDYGYTF

V gene: TRBV6-5
D gene: .
J gene: TRBJ2-7
CDR3 length: 13
clone size: .
CDR3 DNA: TGTGCCTGCCATGATACAGGGAGCGACGAGCAGTACTTC
CDR3 protein: CACHDTGSDEQYF

V gene: TRBV4-1
D gene: .
J gene: TRBJ2-7
CDR3 length: 12
clone size: .
CDR3 DNA: TGCGCCAGCAGCCCACTTACGGGGGAGCAGTACTTC
CDR3 protein: CASSPLTGEQYF

V gene: TRBV29-1
D gene: TRBD2
J gene: TRBJ2-7
CDR3 length: 15
clone size: .
CDR3 DNA: TGCAGCGTTGAACGCGCTAGCGGGGGGGCGTCCGAGCAGTACTTC
CDR3 protein: CSVERASGGASEQYF

V gene: TRBV7-9
D gene: TRBD1
J gene: TRBJ2-1
CDR3 length: 18
clone size: .
CDR3 DNA: TGTGCCAGCAGCCACGAACCGGACAGGGCCAGCTCCTACAATGAGCAGTTCTTC
CDR3 protein: CASSHEPDRASSYNEQFF

V gene: TRBV7-9
D gene: .
J gene: TRBJ1-5
CDR3 length: 17
clone size: .
CDR3 DNA: TGTGCCAGCAGCTTAGAAACTACCCAAGGTGGCAATCAGCCCCAGCATTTT
CDR3 protein: CASSLETTQGGNQPQHF

V gene: TRBV10-3
D gene: TRBD1
J gene: TRBJ2-7
CDR3 length: 16
clone size: few
CDR3 DNA: TGTGCCATCAGTGATTCTAGGACAGGGGGCCCCTACGAGCAGTACTTC
CDR3 protein: CAISDSRTGGPYEQYF

V gene: TRBV7-7
D gene: .
J gene: TRBJ2-5
CDR3 length: 16
clone size: few
CDR3 DNA: TGTGCCAGCAGCTTAAATGGAGAACTAGGCCAAGAGACCCAGTACTTC
CDR3 protein: CASSLNGELGQETQYF

V gene: TRBV27
D gene: .
J gene: TRBJ2-7
CDR3 length: 13
clone size: .
CDR3 DNA: TGTGCCAGCAGTGAAGACAGACTCTACGAGCAGTACTTC
CDR3 protein: CASSEDRLYEQYF

V gene: TRBV7-9
D gene: TRBD2
J gene: TRBJ2-1
CDR3 length: 15
clone size: .
CDR3 DNA: TGTGCCAGCAGCCTAGCGGGGGGGCGGTACAATGAGCAGTTCTTC
CDR3 protein: CASSLAGGRYNEQFF

V gene: TRBV14
D gene: TRBD2
J gene: TRBJ2-3
CDR3 length: 16
clone size: .
CDR3 DNA: TGTGCCAGCAGCCGGATAGCGGGAGTAGACACAGATACGCAGTATTTT
CDR3 protein: CASSRIAGVDTDTQYF

V gene: TRBV2
D gene: TRBD2
J gene: TRBJ2-1
CDR3 length: 15
clone size: few
CDR3 DNA: TGTGCCAGCAGTAGGACTAGCGGGAATTTTAATGAGCAGTTCTTC
CDR3 protein: CASSRTSGNFNEQFF

V gene: TRBV5-1
D gene: TRBD2
J gene: TRBJ2-1
CDR3 length: 16
clone size: .
CDR3 DNA: TGCGCCAGCAGCTTCGGGGGGAGTGGTCCCTACAATGAGCAGTTCTTC
CDR3 protein: CASSFGGSGPYNEQFF